This T cell receptor (beta chain) was captured by sequencing in a study of technical replicates of blood from a few donors (dated by TCRdb to 2015 to 2018). On this clone: The target of this receptor is not known. The record has no base qualities; no much larger clone is one base away.

V loses 1 base of germline sequence and J loses 4 bases, and the interval between the two ends is 11 bases. Looking up the germline V gene yields CDR1 MNHNS and CDR2 SASEGT. Measured from the cysteine to the phenylalanine, the CDR3 is 15 residues long. The retained sequence is limited to the CDR3, 45 bases, with the frame set at the first base. Receptor libraries were prepared by the immunoSEQ multiplex PCR assay. Drawn from immuneACCESS, this table holds only the in-frame rearrangements with V and J called that TCRdb kept. Clones are partly lost; checked studies trace under half to an unresolved V gene and leave the rest unexplained. Counted in this sample were about 88,000 clones; around 93% of them appeared once. The ten biggest clones cover more than 0.3% of the sample.

Sample: T cells isolated from PBMCs. The TCR comes from a human donor in good health. Recombination joined TRBV6-1 with TRBJ2-1, with the D gene uncertain. The CDR3 is CASSEELFRYNEQFF. The DNA sequence follows: TGTGCCAGCAGTGAAGAGCTGTTCCGATACAATGAGCAGTTCTTC.